The 21 T cell receptor beta chains below all came from one sample that was sequenced in a study of cytomegalovirus exposure and HLA in healthy donors. PCR involved 60 Vbeta and 13 Jbeta primers. The data were produced by immunoSEQ multiplex PCR, yet TCRdb's version contains in-frame clones alone and is incomplete. The table shows about 200,000 clones, with 79% occurring only once. Sequencing input: PBMCs. The receptors come from a man aged 50 or older in good health and CMV-seronegative.

J is TRBJ2-1 and V is TRBV25-1; a weak D match, TRBD2 (6 bases). The V gene's germline CDR1 is MGHDK and CDR2 SYGVNS. V was pared by 4 bases and J by 1 base, with 8 bases between. This CDR3 comprises 14 residues. The DNA for the CDR3 is TGTGCCAGCAGTGCGGCGGGGTCCTACAATGAGCAGTTCTTC. Encoded protein: CASSAAGSYNEQFF.

In this sample, this clone turned up a few times. The rearrangement uses TRBV19 and TRBJ1-5; no reliable D call. Germline V lookup: CDR1 LNHDA, CDR2 SQIVND (reference sequence). V was shortened by 8 bases and J by 0 bases, with 20 bases between the two germline ends. The CDR3 consists of 17 residues. As DNA, the CDR3 is TGTGCCAGTGGCCCCTGGGCCGTTATTTATAGCAATCAGCCCCAGCATTTT. Its translation is CASGPWAVIYSNQPQHF.

This chain joins TRBV18 and TRBJ2-7; 14 bases are a match to TRBD2. V shed 6 bases, J shed 4 bases, and the junction held 5 bases outside the gene matches. The CDR3 length is 15 residues. Germline CDR1 reads KGHSH; CDR2 reads LQKENI. Here the CDR3 reads CASSPGLAGVYEQYF. The CDR3 DNA reads as TGTGCCAGCTCCCCGGGACTAGCGGGAGTTTACGAGCAGTACTTC.

The chain has TRBV29-1 and TRBJ1-2; TRBD1 matches 7 bases. With V trimmed by 3 bases and J by 4 bases, 2 bases remained unmatched. The CDR3 loop spans 12 amino acids. Germline loops: CDR1 SQVTM, CDR2 ANQGSEA. Here the CDR3 reads CSVDRGIYGYTF. For the CDR3, the DNA is TGCAGCGTTGACAGGGGGATCTATGGCTACACCTTC.

The chain joins TRBV6-4 to TRBJ2-7; 10 nucleotides agree with TRBD1. Germline lookup yields CDR1 MRHNA and CDR2 SNTAGT. The CDR3 spans 18 residues. V gave up 9 bases and J gave up 3 bases; unmatched junction bases: 20. CDR3 bases: TGTGCCAGTCAGACGGGGGGACAGGGGCACATCCACCACTACGAGCAGTACTTC. Translating it yields CASQTGGQGHIHHYEQYF.

The V and J genes are TRBV7-9 and TRBJ1-5; 7 positions match TRBD1. The CDR3 is 13 amino acids. Germline V CDR1 and CDR2: SEHNR, FQNEAQ (reference sequence). V dropped 5 bases and J dropped 6; count of bases not matched to a gene: 4. CDR3 amino acids: CASSLDRVQPQHF. CDR3 DNA sequence: TGTGCCAGCAGCCTTGACAGGGTTCAGCCCCAGCATTTT.

The rearrangement joins TRBV12-5 to TRBJ2-2, with unresolved D. The CDR3 totals 17 residues. Germline CDR1 and CDR2: LGHNT and FRNRAP. With 5 bases removed from V and 4 bases from J, the gap between germline ends came to 20 bases. The CDR3: CASGAGSTTQITGELFF. CDR3 nucleotide sequence: TGTGCTAGTGGTGCCGGGTCAACTACTCAAATCACCGGGGAGCTGTTTTTT.

The V gene is TRBV10-1, the J gene TRBJ2-7; D possibly corresponds to TRBD2 (6 bases). The CDR3 loop spans 15 amino acids. The germline V gene has CDR1 WNHNN and CDR2 SYGVQD (reference sequence). V was shortened by 3 bases and J by 3 bases, with 15 bases between the two germline ends. The CDR3 sequence: CASSDPRDGVYEQYF. CDR3 coding DNA: TGCGCCAGCAGTGATCCGCGGGACGGAGTCTACGAGCAGTACTTC.

Only a few counts were recorded for this clone. The chain recombines TRBV9 with TRBJ2-7; 7 nucleotides agree with TRBD1. Losses at the gene ends were 4 bases for V and 1 base for J; bases not matched to a gene: 8. The CDR3 has 15 amino acids. CDR1 SGDLS and CDR2 YYNGEE come from the germline V gene. The CDR3 protein is CASSSNRDSSYEQYF. DNA for the CDR3: TGTGCCAGCAGCTCAAACCGGGACAGTTCCTACGAGCAGTACTTC.

The chain carries TRBV30 and TRBJ1-4; D is perhaps TRBD1 (6 bases). Germline V lookup: CDR1 GTSNPN, CDR2 SVGIG (reference sequence). The CDR3 runs 13 residues. Trimming removed 3 bases at V and 5 bases at J, with 10 bases between. CDR3 protein: CAWRSQGNEKLFF. The CDR3 DNA sequence: TGTGCCTGGAGAAGTCAGGGGAATGAAAAACTGTTTTTT. The full variable domain, completed using reference TRBV30 and TRBJ1-4, is SQTIHQWPATLVQPVGSPLSLECTVEGTSNPNLYWYRQAAGRGLQLLFYSVGIGQISSEVPQNLSASRPQDRQFILSSKKLLLSDSGFYLCAWRSQGNEKLFFGSGTQLSVL.

The chain has TRBV27 and TRBJ2-4; D might be TRBD1 (5 bases). Germline loops: CDR1 MNHEY, CDR2 SMNVEV (reference sequence). Trimming left V 6 bases short and J 0 bases short, with 12 bases between. The CDR3 is 15 amino acids. Here the CDR3 DNA reads TGTGCCAGCAGAACGACAGCACTAGCCAAAAACATTCAGTACTTC. Residues: CASRTTALAKNIQYF.

This chain links TRBV2 with TRBJ2-2, with TRBD2 identical over 7 bases. The germline gives CDR1 SNHLY, CDR2 FYNNEI. The CDR3 covers 16 residues. The V segment lost 2 bases and the J segment 3 bases; nucleotides outside the gene matches: 6. CDR3 nucleotide sequence: TGTGCCAGCAGTGAAACCGGGACTACATACACCGGGGAGCTGTTTTTT. Translated: CASSETGTTYTGELFF. Complete variable domain (other parts from reference TRBV2 and TRBJ2-2): EPEVTQTPSHQVTQMGQEVILRCVPISNHLYFYWYRQILGQKVEFLVSFYNNEISEKSEIFDDQFSVERPDGSNFTLKIRSTKLEDSAMYFCASSETGTTYTGELFFGEGSRLTVL.

The genes are TRBV10-1 and TRBJ2-5, with 13 nucleotides matching TRBD2. Germline CDR1 is WNHNN and CDR2 is SYGVQD (reference sequence). The V gene end was trimmed by 3 bases and the J gene end by 6 bases; junction bases not matched to a gene: 4. The CDR3 loop spans 15 amino acids. In DNA, the CDR3 is TGCGCCAGCAGTGAACTAGCGGGAGGGAGAAAGACCCAGTACTTC. It codes for CASSELAGGRKTQYF.

V usage is TRBV19 and J usage is TRBJ1-5; D is possibly TRBD1 (6 bases). The germline V gene encodes CDR1 LNHDA and CDR2 SQIVND (reference sequence). This CDR3 is 15 amino acids long. Between the trimmed V and J ends, which lost 5 bases and 1 base, there was a span of 12 bases. The DNA for the CDR3 is TGTGCCAGTAGTTTGGGTACAGGGAGCAATCAGCCCCAGCATTTT. Translation gives CASSLGTGSNQPQHF.

The sample holds one count of this clone. The chain recombines TRBV28 with TRBJ1-5; no reliable D call. The CDR3 contains 14 residues. With 7 bases removed from V and 0 bases from J, the gap between germline ends came to 10 bases. Germline V gene sequence: CDR1 MDHEN, CDR2 SYDVKM. The CDR3 DNA reads TGTGCCAGCATTGGACTCCCTAGCAATCAGCCCCAGCATTTT. This codes for CASIGLPSNQPQHF.

The chain employs TRBV5-1 and TRBJ2-7; D is possibly TRBD1 (5 bases). V was cut by 1 base and J by 4 bases, with 12 bases left in between. Germline loops: CDR1 SGHRS, CDR2 YFSETQ. CDR3 size: 14 residues. The CDR3 DNA is TGCGCCAGCAGCTTGCAGGGATACGTTTACGAGCAGTACTTC. The encoded protein is CASSLQGYVYEQYF. The full variable domain, rest sourced from reference TRBV5-1 and TRBJ2-7, is KAGVTQTPRYLIKTRGQQVTLSCSPISGHRSVSWYQQTPGQGLQFLFEYFSETQRNKGNFPGRFSGRQFSNSRSEMNVSTLELGDSALYLCASSLQGYVYEQYFGPGTRLTVT.

This chain uses TRBV11-3 with TRBJ2-7, with a weak D call TRBD1 (5 bases). The ends were cut back, 0 bases at V and 5 bases at J, with 8 bases in the middle. Germline values: CDR1 SGHNT, CDR2 YENEEA. The CDR3 runs to 13 residues. CDR3 in DNA: TGTGCCAGCAGCTTAGACAGGGTGAACGAGCAGTACTTC. Amino acid sequence: CASSLDRVNEQYF.

The chain uses TRBV5-1 and TRBJ2-7; 7 bases fit TRBD1. V dropped 2 bases and J dropped 5; count of bases not matched to a gene: 13. In germline, CDR1 is SGHRS, CDR2 YFSETQ. The CDR3 covers 16 residues. The CDR3 sequence: CASSFISTGTDHEQYF. CDR3 coding DNA: TGCGCCAGCAGCTTTATATCGACAGGGACAGACCACGAGCAGTACTTC.

This chain uses TRBV6-1 with TRBJ1-5; D gene uncertain. CDR3 size: 14 residues. Germline-derived CDR1 and CDR2 are MNHNS and SASEGT. Trimming pared 5 bases from V and 7 bases from J, leaving 15 bases between. The CDR3 spells CASSPVGVGQPQHF. CDR3 sequence (DNA): TGTGCCAGCAGTCCTGTAGGAGTTGGCCAGCCCCAGCATTTT.

For the CDR3, the DNA is TGTGCCAGCAGCTCTCCGGGAGGGAGCTCCTACAATGAGCAGTTCTTC. Translating it yields CASSSPGGSSYNEQFF. The gene calls are TRBV9 and TRBJ2-1, with TRBD2 matching over 8 bases. Germline trimming cut 4 bases from V and 0 bases from J; bases unmatched to any gene: 6. CDR3 length: 16 amino acids. Germline CDR1 reads SGDLS; CDR2 reads YYNGEE.

The chain is built from TRBV11-1 and TRBJ1-1, with 9 positions matching TRBD1. The germline V gene has CDR1 SGHAT and CDR2 FQDESV (reference sequence). J gave up 3 bases and V 5 bases, and 4 bases lay outside the gene matches. CDR3 length: 14 residues. CDR3 DNA: TGTGCCAGCAGCCCAGACAGGGGGGACACTGAAGCTTTCTTT. The encoded protein is CASSPDRGDTEAFF.